This record looks at one T cell receptor beta chain sequence and its context. The sample belongs to a study of cytotoxic CD8 clonotypes in ibrutinib-treated CLL. Study in general: Response samples were drawn at a median of around 12 months of treatment, range 6 to 36.

Trimming pared 4 bases from V and 4 bases from J, leaving 16 bases between. Per the germline V gene, CDR1 is MGHDK and CDR2 is SYGVNS. CDR3 length: 15 amino acids. Libraries were prepared by immunoSEQ multiplex PCR; TCRdb keeps only in-frame clonotypes and omits some of them. The data show 150,000 to 200,000 clones, 88% seen once. This sample comprised PBMCs, obtained at disease progression, from a patient treated with ibrutinib. This clonotype originated in a human donor with chronic lymphocytic leukemia. The chain carries TRBV25-1 and TRBJ1-1, with D unclear. The CDR3 reads CASSATRGWGTEAFF. The CDR3 DNA follows: TGTGCCAGCAGTGCAACACGAGGGTGGGGCACTGAAGCTTTCTTT.